This T cell receptor (beta chain) was obtained from a study of shared clonotypes between healthy human individuals. About the research overall: The cohort comprised a couple of women and a few men. Their ages spanned 18 to 49 years.

The protocol was immunoSEQ multiplex PCR, while the TCRdb copy is restricted to in-frame clones and leaves out a portion. The sample contains around 1.9 million clones, 93% of which appear only once. Cells designated naive CD8 were CD45RO-negative and were positively selected for CCR7, with terminally differentiated effector memory CD45RA+ cells excluded. Regarding this clone: The antigen is not known.

Germline CDR1 SGHVS, CDR2 FQNEAQ. The CDR3 is made up of 15 amino acids. Trimming cost V 0 bases and J 3 bases, with 9 bases left between them. Whole-study findings and limits: Sharing across a handful of donors was seen in roughly 5% of naive CD4 clonotypes. Generally, naive subsets came out with larger estimated richness than memory subsets.

The chain employs TRBV7-8 and TRBJ1-5, with a possible D match to TRBD1 (6 bases). The sequence was obtained from a man aged 18 to 29 in good health. Some clones in this sample may be carry-over from other donors' samples. Material for sequencing was naive CD8+ T cells from PBMCs. The DNA of the CDR3 is TGTGCCAGCAGCTTAGCGGGACATTCCAATCAGCCCCAGCATTTT. It encodes CASSLAGHSNQPQHF.